This TCR beta chain was recorded in a study of beta chain features in type 1 diabetes. Overall study findings and caveats: Healthy donors had naive, central memory and Treg TCRB repertoires that appeared less similar than those seen among patients. Shortening of TCRB CDR3s, moderate but significant, appeared in all four CD4+ subsets of Type 1 diabetes patients.

Every donor provided one heparinised blood draw, which averaged approximately 120 mL. Of the isolated RNA, all was reverse transcribed, and so the sequenced material was expressed TCRB transcripts. Repertoires were generated with immunoSEQ multiplex PCR, while TCRdb's copy carries only in-frame clones and drops some. The sample includes some 660,000 clones, about 14% seen only once; the top ten take nearly 0.04%. Worth noting for this clone: The target antigen is unknown.

V gave up 4 bases and J gave up 5 bases, with 13 bases separating them. The CDR3 spans 13 residues. Germline loops: CDR1 SQVTM, CDR2 ANQGSEA. Sequenced sample: naive CD4+ T cells from blood. The sequence came from a man younger than 30 with type 1 diabetes. The chain has TRBV29-1 and TRBJ2-3; D is uncertain. The CDR3 DNA is TGCAGCGTTGTCGGCCGGTTAGGAGATACGCAGTATTTT. As protein: CSVVGRLGDTQYF.